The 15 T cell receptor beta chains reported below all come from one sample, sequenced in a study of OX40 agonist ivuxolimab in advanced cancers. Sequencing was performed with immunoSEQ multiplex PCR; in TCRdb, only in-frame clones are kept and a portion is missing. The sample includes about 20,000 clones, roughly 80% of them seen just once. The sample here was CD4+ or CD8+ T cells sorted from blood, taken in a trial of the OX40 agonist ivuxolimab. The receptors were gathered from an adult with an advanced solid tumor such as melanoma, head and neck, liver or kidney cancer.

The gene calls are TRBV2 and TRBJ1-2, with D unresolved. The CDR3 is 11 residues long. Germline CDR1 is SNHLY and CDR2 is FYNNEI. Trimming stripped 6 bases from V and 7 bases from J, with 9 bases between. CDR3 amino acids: CASRGLLGYTF. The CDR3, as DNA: TGTGCCAGCAGGGGTCTACTTGGCTACACCTTC.

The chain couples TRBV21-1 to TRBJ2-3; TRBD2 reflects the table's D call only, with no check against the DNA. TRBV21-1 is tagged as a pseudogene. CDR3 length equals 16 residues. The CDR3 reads CASSNPGGGKTDTQYF. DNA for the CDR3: TGTGCCAGCAGCAACCCCGGGGGGGGTAAGACAGATACGCAGTATTTT.

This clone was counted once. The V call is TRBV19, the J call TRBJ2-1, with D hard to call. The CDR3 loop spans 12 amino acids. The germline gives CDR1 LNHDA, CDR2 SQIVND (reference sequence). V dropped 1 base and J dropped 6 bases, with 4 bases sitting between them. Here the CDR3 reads CASSIGANEQFF. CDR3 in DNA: TGTGCCAGTAGTATAGGAGCCAATGAGCAGTTCTTC.

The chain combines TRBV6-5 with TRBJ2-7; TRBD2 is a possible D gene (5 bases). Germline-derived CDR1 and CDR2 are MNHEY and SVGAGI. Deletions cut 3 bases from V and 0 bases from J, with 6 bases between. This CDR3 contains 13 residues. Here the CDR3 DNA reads TGTGCCAGCAGTTATCTAGCCTCCTACGAGCAGTACTTC. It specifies CASSYLASYEQYF.

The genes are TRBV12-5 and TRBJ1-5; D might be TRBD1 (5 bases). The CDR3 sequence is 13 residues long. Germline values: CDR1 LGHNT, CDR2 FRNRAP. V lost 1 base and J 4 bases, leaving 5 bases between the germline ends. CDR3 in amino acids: CASGLEGNQPQHF. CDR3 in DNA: TGTGCTAGTGGTTTGGAGGGGAATCAGCCCCAGCATTTT.

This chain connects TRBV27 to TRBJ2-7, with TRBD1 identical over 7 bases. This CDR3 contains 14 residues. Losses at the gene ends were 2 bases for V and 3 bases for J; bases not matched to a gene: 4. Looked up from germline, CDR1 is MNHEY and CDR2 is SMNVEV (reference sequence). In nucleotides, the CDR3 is TGTGCCAGCAGTTTAAGCCCAGGGGGCTACGAGCAGTACTTC. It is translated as CASSLSPGGYEQYF.

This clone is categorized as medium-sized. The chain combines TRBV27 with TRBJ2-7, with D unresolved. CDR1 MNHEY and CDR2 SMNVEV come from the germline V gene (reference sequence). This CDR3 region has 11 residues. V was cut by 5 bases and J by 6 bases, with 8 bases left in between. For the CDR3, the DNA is TGTGCCAGCAGTCTGCCCCCCGAGCAGTACTTC. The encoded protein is CASSLPPEQYF.

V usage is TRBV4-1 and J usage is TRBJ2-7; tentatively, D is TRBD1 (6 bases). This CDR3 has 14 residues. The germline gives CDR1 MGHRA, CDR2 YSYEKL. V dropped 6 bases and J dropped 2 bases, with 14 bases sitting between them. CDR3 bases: TGCGCCAGCAGTCTTAAACAGGGCCCCTACGAGCAGTACTTC. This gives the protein CASSLKQGPYEQYF.

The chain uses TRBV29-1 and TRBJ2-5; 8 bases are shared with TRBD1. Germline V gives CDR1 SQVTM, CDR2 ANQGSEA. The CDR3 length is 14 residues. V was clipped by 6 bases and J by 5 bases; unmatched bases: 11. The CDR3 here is CSVGGTGFGETQYF. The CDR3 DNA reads TGCAGCGTAGGCGGGACAGGTTTCGGGGAGACCCAGTACTTC.

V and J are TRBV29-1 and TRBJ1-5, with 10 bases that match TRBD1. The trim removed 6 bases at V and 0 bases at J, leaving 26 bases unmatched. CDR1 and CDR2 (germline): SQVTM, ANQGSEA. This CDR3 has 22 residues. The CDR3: CSVDDRGRGFFTDGYSNQPQHF. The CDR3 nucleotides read TGCAGCGTAGACGACAGGGGGCGCGGGTTTTTTACGGATGGATATAGCAATCAGCCCCAGCATTTT. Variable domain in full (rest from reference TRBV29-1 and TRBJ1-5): SAVISQKPSRDICQRGTSLTIQCQVDSQVTMMFWYRQQPGQSLTLIATANQGSEATYESGFVIDKFPISRPNLTFSTLTVSNMSPEDSSIYLCSVDDRGRGFFTDGYSNQPQHFGDGTRLSIL.

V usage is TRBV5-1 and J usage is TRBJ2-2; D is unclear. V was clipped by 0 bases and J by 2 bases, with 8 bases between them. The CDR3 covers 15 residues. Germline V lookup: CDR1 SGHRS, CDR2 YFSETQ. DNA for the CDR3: TGCGCCAGCAGCTTGGAGGTCGTAAACACCGGGGAGCTGTTTTTT. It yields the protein CASSLEVVNTGELFF.

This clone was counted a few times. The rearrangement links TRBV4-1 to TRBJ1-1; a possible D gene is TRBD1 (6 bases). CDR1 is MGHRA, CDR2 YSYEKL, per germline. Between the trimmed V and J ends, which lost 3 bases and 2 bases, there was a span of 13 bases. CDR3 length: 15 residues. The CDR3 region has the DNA TGCGCCAGCAGCCAGGTGACAGGCCCCAACACTGAAGCTTTCTTT. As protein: CASSQVTGPNTEAFF.

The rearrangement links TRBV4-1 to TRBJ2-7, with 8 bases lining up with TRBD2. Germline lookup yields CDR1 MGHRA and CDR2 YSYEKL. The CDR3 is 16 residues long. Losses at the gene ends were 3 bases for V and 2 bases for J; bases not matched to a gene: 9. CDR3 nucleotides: TGCGCCAGCAGCCACACCTTTAGCGGGGCCGCCTACGAGCAGTACTTC. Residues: CASSHTFSGAAYEQYF.

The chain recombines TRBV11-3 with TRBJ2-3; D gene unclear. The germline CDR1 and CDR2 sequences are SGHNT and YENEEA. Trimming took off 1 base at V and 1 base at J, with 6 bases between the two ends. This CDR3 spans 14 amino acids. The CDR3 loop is CASSLGFGTDTQYF. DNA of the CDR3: TGTGCCAGCAGCTTAGGCTTCGGCACAGATACGCAGTATTTT.

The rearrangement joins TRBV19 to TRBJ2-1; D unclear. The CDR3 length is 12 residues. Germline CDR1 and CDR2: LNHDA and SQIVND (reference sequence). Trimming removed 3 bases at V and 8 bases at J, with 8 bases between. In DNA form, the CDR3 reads TGTGCCAGTAGTATCTACGGCGATGAGCAGTTCTTC. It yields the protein CASSIYGDEQFF. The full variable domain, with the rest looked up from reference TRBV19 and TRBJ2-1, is DGGITQSPKYLFRKEGQNVTLSCEQNLNHDAMYWYRQDPGQGLRLIYYSQIVNDFQKGDIAEGYSVSREKKESFPLTVTSAQKNPTAFYLCASSIYGDEQFFGPGTRLTVL.